The clone carrying this T cell receptor (beta chain) was seen many times. Its target is unknown. Library construction for TCR beta used iRepertoire HTBI primers and Arm-PCR of CDR3 regions. TCRdb re-derived calls from the multiplex PCR reads in MiXCR, one entry per CDR3 protein. This table holds some 250,000 distinct CDR3 sequences, around 19% found once. The CDR3 covers 15 residues. Germline V gene data show CDR1 as KGHSH and CDR2 as LQKENI. The ends were cut back, 3 bases at V and 5 bases at J, with 14 bases in the middle. The data are from a study of regulatory T cells in long-lasting Graves disease. Study-level findings and limits: TCR diversity in persistent Graves' patients was below that of newly diagnosed ones. Comparison showed that persistent patients shared more public clonotypes (about 3,000) than new patients (966).

Noted time point: newly diagnosed GD, antithyroid drugs for less than 3 months. PBMC RNA was the source of the TCR library. These records were also assigned to another study, of T cells in Graves' hyperthyroidism and ophthalmopathy. That study adds: HTBI primers drove first-round RT-PCR of the TCR CDR3. Most clonotypes expanded in the thyroid (above 0.001) were also present in blood.

Sample: peripheral blood mononuclear cells (PBMCs), taken at new diagnosis, from a patient treated with antithyroid drugs. This clonotype was obtained from a woman aged 30 to 39 with Graves disease. The chain is built from TRBV18 and TRBJ2-1; possibly TRBD2 for D (5 bases). The CDR3 bases are TGTGCCAGCTCACCCCCGGACTTACGTGACAATGAGCAGTTCTTC. It encodes CASSPPDLRDNEQFF.